This entry lists 16 T cell receptor beta chains sequenced from one sample in a study of control samples from healthy donors and cancer patients. The data were produced by immunoSEQ multiplex PCR, yet TCRdb's version contains in-frame clones alone and is incomplete. The table shows over 150,000 clones, with approximately 94% occurring only once. Material: blood. The receptors were gathered from a man in his forties or fifties in good health.

The rearrangement uses TRBV6-2 or TRBV6-3 and TRBJ1-4; D ambiguous. CDR1 is MNHEY and CDR2 is SVGEGT in the germline V gene. V lost 2 bases to trimming and J lost 3 bases, with 10 bases between them. This CDR3 is built from 15 residues. Written as DNA, the CDR3 is TGTGCCAGCAGTTACCGGCCAGGCTCTAATGAAAAACTGTTTTTT. It yields the protein CASSYRPGSNEKLFF.

The V gene is TRBV4-3, the J gene TRBJ2-2; 8 bases line up with TRBD2. Germline V lookup: CDR1 LGHNA, CDR2 YSLEER. Germline trimming cut 1 base from V and 5 bases from J; bases unmatched to any gene: 6. The CDR3 has 16 residues. The CDR3 loop reads CASSQVSGEGTGELFF. The CDR3 DNA follows: TGCGCCAGCAGCCAAGTTAGCGGGGAAGGAACCGGGGAGCTGTTTTTT.

This rearrangement joins TRBV5-1 to TRBJ1-2; TRBD1 matches 7 bases. The CDR3 covers 13 residues. V dropped 1 base and J dropped 8; count of bases not matched to a gene: 5. Germline CDR1 reads SGHRS; CDR2 reads YFSETQ. The CDR3, as DNA: TGCGCCAGCAGCTTGACAGGGGAAGGCGGCTACACCTTC. Its protein product is CASSLTGEGGYTF.

CDR3 in DNA: TGTGCCAGCAGCCTGACCCGGTACGAGCAGTACTTC. Translated: CASSLTRYEQYF. The genes are TRBV7-9 and TRBJ2-7; D uncertain. With 5 bases removed from V and 4 bases from J, the gap between germline ends came to 9 bases. The CDR3 is 12 amino acids. Germline loops: CDR1 SEHNR, CDR2 FQNEAQ (reference sequence).

The chain employs TRBV11-1 and TRBJ2-1; a weak D match, TRBD2 (5 bases). The CDR3 runs 12 residues. Germline lookup yields CDR1 SGHAT and CDR2 FQDESV (reference sequence). The V gene lost 5 bases and the J gene lost 8 bases, with 10 bases spanning the gap. The CDR3: CASSPSSYEQFF. The CDR3 region has the DNA TGTGCCAGCAGCCCTTCTAGCTATGAGCAGTTCTTC. Drawing the rest from reference TRBV11-1 and TRBJ2-1, the complete variable domain is EAEVAQSPRYKITEKSQAVAFWCDPISGHATLYWYRQILGQGPELLVQFQDESVVDDSQLPKDRFSAERLKGVDSTLKIQPAELGDSAMYLCASSPSSYEQFFGPGTRLTVL.

The V gene is TRBV9, the J gene TRBJ2-5; TRBD2 is a possible D gene (6 bases). Trimming took 0 bases from V and 5 from J, leaving 11 bases between them. The CDR3 is 14 residues long. CDR1 and CDR2 (germline): SGDLS, YYNGEE. CDR3 region: CASSVEGGAETQYF. The DNA of the CDR3 is TGTGCCAGCAGCGTAGAAGGCGGGGCGGAGACCCAGTACTTC. Based on the CDR3 plus reference TRBV9 and TRBJ2-5, the full variable domain is DSGVTQTPKHLITATGQRVTLRCSPRSGDLSVYWYQQSLDQGLQFLIQYYNGEERAKGNILERFSAQQFPDLHSELNLSSLELGDSALYFCASSVEGGAETQYFGPGTRLLVL.

J is TRBJ1-4 and V is TRBV29-1; D uncertain. This CDR3 is 13 amino acids long. Trimming took off 0 bases at V and 8 bases at J, with 10 bases between the two ends. The germline V gene has CDR1 SQVTM and CDR2 ANQGSEA. The CDR3 here is CSVEDPVAEKLFF. The CDR3 bases are TGCAGCGTTGAAGATCCAGTAGCCGAAAAACTGTTTTTT.

The rearrangement uses TRBV19 and TRBJ1-1; D not resolved. Germline-derived CDR1 and CDR2 are LNHDA and SQIVND (reference sequence). This CDR3 is built from 11 residues. The CDR3 loop reads CVGVSGTEAFF. The DNA of the CDR3 is TGTGTGGGAGTGTCGGGCACTGAAGCTTTCTTT.

This clone was detected a few times. DNA of the CDR3: TGCGCCAGCAGCTTAGACAGGTCGCCACCCCTCCACTTT. This encodes CASSLDRSPPLHF. The chain employs TRBV5-1 and TRBJ1-6; possible D gene TRBD1, 6 bases. Germline V gives CDR1 SGHRS, CDR2 YFSETQ. The CDR3 consists of 13 residues. Between the trimmed V and J ends, which lost 2 bases and 11 bases, there was a span of 11 bases.

V is TRBV19 and J is TRBJ1-5; the D gene is possibly TRBD1 (5 bases). From germline, CDR1 is LNHDA and CDR2 SQIVND (reference sequence). The V and J ends lost 5 bases and 5 bases respectively, with 10 bases between them. The CDR3 is made up of 13 amino acids. This CDR3 reads CASSPQGDQPQHF. DNA of the CDR3: TGTGCCAGTAGTCCCCAGGGAGATCAGCCCCAGCATTTT. Using reference TRBV19 and TRBJ1-5 for the parts outside the CDR3, the full variable domain is DGGITQSPKYLFRKEGQNVTLSCEQNLNHDAMYWYRQDPGQGLRLIYYSQIVNDFQKGDIAEGYSVSREKKESFPLTVTSAQKNPTAFYLCASSPQGDQPQHFGDGTRLSIL.

The genes are TRBV6-5 and TRBJ1-1; D not certain. Trimming took off 0 bases at V and 5 bases at J, with 13 bases between the two ends. CDR3 length: 15 residues. Germline loops: CDR1 MNHEY, CDR2 SVGAGI. The CDR3 sequence is CASSYSSFRKTEAFF. In DNA, the CDR3 is TGTGCCAGCAGTTACTCGAGTTTCAGGAAAACTGAAGCTTTCTTT.

The V gene is TRBV7-9, the J gene TRBJ1-1; D is uncertain. The CDR3 sequence is 18 residues long. Trimming pared 5 bases from V and 3 bases from J, leaving 25 bases between. Germline values: CDR1 SEHNR, CDR2 FQNEAQ (reference sequence). The CDR3 spells CASSLTSVGSEWHTEAFF. In DNA, the CDR3 is TGTGCCAGCAGCCTCACGTCGGTCGGGTCGGAATGGCACACTGAAGCTTTCTTT.

Here the CDR3 reads CASTSVTRNFEAFF. The CDR3 nucleotides read TGTGCCAGCACCTCAGTAACGCGGAACTTTGAAGCTTTCTTT. The gene calls are TRBV6-5 and TRBJ1-1; D is undetermined. Deletions cut 7 bases from V and 7 bases from J, with 19 bases between. The CDR3 has 14 amino acids. Germline V gene data show CDR1 as MNHEY and CDR2 as SVGAGI.

This chain links TRBV6-5 with TRBJ1-2, with TRBD1 matching over 7 bases. The CDR3 loop spans 14 amino acids. Trimming at V came to 2 bases and at J to 6 bases, leaving 6 bases not matched to a gene. Germline V CDR1 and CDR2: MNHEY, SVGAGI. As DNA, the CDR3 is TGTGCCAGCAGTTACACACAGGGGAGCCATGGCTACACCTTC. Protein: CASSYTQGSHGYTF.

This clone was detected only once. This chain uses TRBV11-2 with TRBJ1-6; D gene uncertain. This CDR3 spans 16 amino acids. Germline V gene sequence: CDR1 SGHAT, CDR2 FQNNGV. The germline V and J ends were trimmed by 1 base and 0 bases, with 7 bases remaining between them. The CDR3 region is CASSLVASSYNSPLHF. The CDR3 nucleotides read TGTGCCAGCAGCTTAGTGGCCAGCTCCTATAATTCACCCCTCCACTTT.

The chain uses TRBV6-5 and TRBJ2-5, with D possibly called TRBD1 or TRBD2 (5 bases each). CDR1 MNHEY and CDR2 SVGAGI come from the germline V gene. V was clipped by 4 bases and J by 3 bases, with 15 bases between them. CDR3 length: 15 residues. For the CDR3, the DNA is TGTGCCAGCAGTTCTCATCCCGGGACCGAAGAGACCCAGTACTTC. The encoded protein is CASSSHPGTEETQYF.